These T cell receptor beta chains were read from a single sample in a study of CD8 T cells in Susac syndrome. Each CDR3 protein is one row after TCRdb ran MiXCR on the immunoSEQ multiplex PCR reads. The table has about 130,000 distinct CDR3 sequences, over 85% seen once. Sequenced material: CD4+ T cells from PBMCs. The source is a human donor in good health. CDR3s include the opening cysteine and the closing phenylalanine or tryptophan. Fields, in order: D gene, clone size, J gene, V gene, CDR3 protein, CDR3 DNA. A D gene is named only where the DNA matches it firmly. Part of the rows lack a size; the others show once, few, many or a class for expanded clones.

NA,NA,TRBJ2-3,TRBV7-9,CASSFWTTDTQYF,TGTGCCAGCAGCTTTTGGACCACAGATACGCAGTATTTT
NA,NA,TRBJ2-2,TRBV19,CASSIAHRAAGELFF,TGTGCCAGTAGTATAGCCCACAGGGCAGCCGGGGAGCTGTTTTTT
NA,NA,TRBJ1-1,TRBV5-1,CASSLILGNTEAFF,TGCGCCAGCAGCTTGATTCTGGGGAACACTGAAGCTTTCTTT
NA,NA,TRBJ1-1,TRBV7-2,CASSFSRGDTEAFF,TGTGCCAGCAGCTTCTCCCGGGGAGACACTGAAGCTTTCTTT
TRBD1,NA,TRBJ1-5,TRBV7-2,CASSLASDRAGQPQHF,TGTGCCAGCAGCTTAGCTTCGGACAGGGCCGGACAGCCCCAGCATTTT
NA,NA,TRBJ2-5,TRBV9,CASSVGTAGTQYF,TGTGCCAGCAGCGTAGGTACTGCCGGGACCCAGTACTTC
NA,once,TRBJ2-7,TRBV18,CASSPDGEYEQYF,TGTGCCAGCTCACCTGACGGGGAGTACGAGCAGTACTTC
NA,NA,TRBJ2-7,TRBV20-1,CSARANWGNEQYF,TGCAGTGCTAGAGCTAACTGGGGCAACGAGCAGTACTTC
NA,NA,TRBJ2-1,TRBV24-1,CATEAYNEQFF,TGTGCCACCGAAGCCTACAATGAGCAGTTCTTC
TRBD2,NA,TRBJ2-5,TRBV9,CASSAGLAGETQYF,TGTGCCAGCAGCGCAGGACTAGCGGGAGAGACCCAGTACTTC
NA,once,TRBJ1-2,TRBV29-1,CSVVIPGAYMATFF,TGCAGCGTTGTTATACCGGGAGCCTATATGGCTACCTTCTTC
NA,NA,TRBJ1-1,TRBV29-1,CSVERGGFGDTEAFF,TGCAGCGTTGAACGTGGGGGGTTTGGGGACACTGAAGCTTTCTTT
NA,once,TRBJ1-1,TRBV6-5,CASSYRRENTEAFF,TGTGCCAGCAGTTACCGACGGGAGAACACTGAAGCTTTCTTT
TRBD1,NA,TRBJ2-2,TRBV10-3,CAISGTPDRGNTGELFF,TGTGCCATCAGTGGGACCCCGGACAGGGGAAACACCGGGGAGCTGTTTTTT
NA,once,TRBJ1-5,TRBV7-2,CASSLQENQPQHF,TGTGCCAGCAGCCTACAGGAAAATCAGCCCCAGCATTTT
TRBD2,NA,TRBJ2-7,TRBV7-2,CASTQLAGHDEQYF,TGTGCCAGCACCCAACTAGCGGGGCACGACGAGCAGTACTTC
NA,NA,TRBJ2-1,TRBV6-2/TRBV6-3,CASSQGGGSYNEQFF,TGTGCCAGCAGCCAGGGGGGGGGCTCCTACAATGAGCAGTTCTTC
TRBD1,NA,TRBJ1-2,TRBV27,CASSGYRDRDGYTF,TGTGCCAGCAGTGGATACCGGGACAGGGATGGCTACACCTTC
NA,once,TRBJ1-4,TRBV5-4,CASSLGPGRGTNEKLFF,TGTGCCAGCAGCTTGGGACCGGGGCGAGGGACTAATGAAAAACTGTTTTTT
TRBD1,once,TRBJ1-2,TRBV29-1,CSVEGTGANYGYTF,TGCAGCGTTGAAGGCACAGGGGCTAACTATGGCTACACCTTC
NA,NA,TRBJ1-5,TRBV7-9,CASSQGAGRYSNQPQHF,TGTGCCAGCAGCCAGGGCGCGGGACGCTATAGCAATCAGCCCCAGCATTTT
NA,NA,TRBJ2-5,TRBV6-1,CASRTGGMGETQYF,TGTGCCAGCAGGACCGGCGGGATGGGAGAGACCCAGTACTTC
NA,NA,TRBJ1-2,TRBV19,CASSTLLGYTF,TGTGCCAGTAGTACGCTACTTGGCTACACCTTC
NA,NA,TRBJ2-7,TRBV9,CASSVHREPLEQYF,TGTGCCAGCAGCGTCCATCGGGAGCCGCTCGAGCAGTACTTC
TRBD2,once,TRBJ2-1,TRBV12-3/TRBV12-4,CASSITSGRMNEQFF,TGTGCCAGCAGCATCACTAGCGGGAGGATGAATGAGCAGTTCTTC
NA,NA,TRBJ2-5,TRBV6-2/TRBV6-3,CASRRTETQYF,TGTGCCAGCAGGAGGACGGAGACCCAGTACTTC
TRBD1,NA,TRBJ1-2,TRBV11-2,CASSSPRDRGRGYTF,TGTGCCAGCAGCTCCCCCCGGGACAGGGGACGGGGCTACACCTTC
NA,NA,TRBJ1-4,TRBV7-9,CASSPKGQKLNEKLFF,TGTGCCAGCAGCCCTAAAGGACAGAAGCTTAATGAAAAACTGTTTTTT
NA,NA,TRBJ1-1,TRBV5-1,CASSLAAFPGNTEAFF,TGCGCCAGCAGCTTGGCCGCATTCCCAGGGAACACTGAAGCTTTCTTT
NA,NA,TRBJ2-1,TRBV18,CASSPGPNNEQFF,TGTGCCAGCTCACCCGGGCCGAACAATGAGCAGTTCTTC
TRBD1,NA,TRBJ1-1,TRBV20-1,CSARQGNTEAFF,TGCAGTGCAAGACAGGGGAACACTGAAGCTTTCTTT
NA,once,TRBJ1-4,TRBV19,CATTGTYTTNEKLFF,TGTGCCACCACCGGGACGTACACAACTAATGAAAAACTGTTTTTT